This is a list of T cell receptor beta chains from one sample in a study of T cells in Graves' hyperthyroidism and ophthalmopathy. Each CDR3 protein is one row after TCRdb ran MiXCR on the multiplex PCR reads. The data show fewer than 850,000 distinct CDR3 sequences, 15% to 20% seen once. Sample: blood. The receptors derive from a man between 45 and 60 years old with Graves' hyperthyroidism. Both conserved end residues are part of each CDR3. Fields, in order: J gene, V gene, D gene, clone size, CDR3 DNA, CDR3 protein. The D gene is left open where the match is weak. The size of a clone is reported for some rows only, either as once, few or many, or as a class for expanded clones.

>TRBJ1-1|TRBV12-5|-|-
TGTGCTAGTGGTTTGGCTTCTACTATACAGGGTGTTGGAGCTTTCTTT
CASGLASTIQGVGAFF
>TRBJ2-2|TRBV10-3|TRBD1|-
TGTGCCATCAGTGAGAACCTCCTTGACAGGGGGCTTGGCGGGGAGCTGTTTTTT
CAISENLLDRGLGGELFF
>TRBJ2-1|TRBV27|-|many
TGTGCCAGCAGCGTGACAACCGAGGGCAATGAGCAGTTCTTC
CASSVTTEGNEQFF
>TRBJ2-1|TRBV10-1|TRBD2|-
TGCGCCAGCAGTGAAACTAGCGGGAGTCTCGACAATGAGCAGTTCTTC
CASSETSGSLDNEQFF
>TRBJ1-1|TRBV30|-|many
TGTGCCTGGAGTGTACAGGGGAACACTGAAGCTTTCTTT
CAWSVQGNTEAFF
>TRBJ2-7|TRBV2|TRBD1|many
TGTGCCAGCAGTGATCCCGCCCTCACGACAGGGGCCTACGAGCAGTACTTC
CASSDPALTTGAYEQYF
>TRBJ2-1|TRBV19|TRBD2|-
TGTGCCAGTAGGCTACTAGCGGGAACCTCTTTCTGGAACAATGAGCAGTTCTTC
CASRLLAGTSFWNNEQFF
>TRBJ1-1|TRBV6-1|-|many
TGTGCCAGCAGACTAAACAGGGAGACTGAAGCTTTCTTT
CASRLNRETEAFF
>TRBJ1-5|TRBV28|-|many
TGTGCCAGCACCCGCCTAGACAGTCAGCCCCAGCATTTT
CASTRLDSQPQHF
>TRBJ2-1|TRBV12-3/TRBV12-4|-|-
TGTGCCAGCACCCGAGGTCCCGGACGGAACAATGAGCAGTTCTTC
CASTRGPGRNNEQFF
>TRBJ1-4|TRBV7-9|-|-
TGTGCCAGCAGCTCACAGGCTTTGAGGGGTGAAAAACTGTTTTTT
CASSSQALRGEKLFF
>TRBJ2-1|TRBV3-1|-|many
TGTGCCAGCAGCCGACGAGGGGTCAATGAGCAGTTCTTC
CASSRRGVNEQFF
>TRBJ1-4|TRBV12-3/TRBV12-4|TRBD1|many
TGTGCCAGCAGTTTAGGACAGGGGGGACTAGGAGAAAAACTGTTTTTT
CASSLGQGGLGEKLFF
>TRBJ2-7|TRBV30|TRBD2|-
TGTGCCTGGGTAGGTCGCACCAGGGGACTAGCGGGAGGAGGATACGAGCAGTACTTC
CAWVGRTRGLAGGGYEQYF
>TRBJ2-4|TRBV27|-|-
TGTGCCAGCAGTTTATGGCCGGGAGCCAAAAACATTCAGTACTTC
CASSLWPGAKNIQYF
>TRBJ2-2|TRBV7-2|TRBD1|many
TGTGCCAGCAGCCCTCGACAGGGGGCGACGGGGGAGCTGTTTTTT
CASSPRQGATGELFF
>TRBJ2-3|TRBV15|-|few
TGTGCCACCAGCAGAGACCCGACGGTCCCCGAGTATTTT
CATSRDPTVPEYF
>TRBJ2-3|TRBV12-3/TRBV12-4|-|many
TGTGCCAGCAGTGGACTGGACAGCGCTAGCACAGATACGCAGTATTTT
CASSGLDSASTDTQYF
>TRBJ1-5|TRBV19|TRBD1|few
TGTGCCAGTAGTATAGACTACAAGACAGGGTATAGCAATCAGCCCCAGCATTTT
CASSIDYKTGYSNQPQHF
>TRBJ2-3|TRBV12-3/TRBV12-4|TRBD2|many
TGTGCCAGCAGTCCCCCTAGCGGGGTCGGTGCAGATACGCAGTATTTT
CASSPPSGVGADTQYF
>TRBJ2-7|TRBV19|TRBD1|few
TGTGCCAGTAAAAAGGGACAGGGGGTCTCCTACGAGCAGTACTTC
CASKKGQGVSYEQYF
>TRBJ2-2|TRBV2|-|many
TGTGCCAGCAGTCGTTGGGGGATAAACACCGGGGAGCTGTTTTTT
CASSRWGINTGELFF
>TRBJ2-7|TRBV19|TRBD2|few
TGTGCCAGTAGTATTCTAGCGGGAGTAGGCGAGCAGTACTTC
CASSILAGVGEQYF
>TRBJ1-1|TRBV27|TRBD1|many
TGTGCCAGCACGTTGACAGGGTTGAACACTGAAGCTTTCTTT
CASTLTGLNTEAFF
>TRBJ2-7|TRBV11-1|-|many
TGTGCCAGCAGCTCCATAAACGAGCAGTACTTC
CASSSINEQYF
>TRBJ1-4|TRBV7-9|TRBD1|few
TGTGCCAGCAGTAGAGACAGGGTTAATAATGAAAAACTGTTTTTT
CASSRDRVNNEKLFF
>TRBJ1-1|TRBV7-8|-|many
TGTGCCAGCAGCTTAAGGTTCCTCCAGGGGCGGTACACTGAAGCTTTCTTT
CASSLRFLQGRYTEAFF
>TRBJ1-2|TRBV7-3|-|-
TGTGCCAGCAGCCCAACGGAACAGGATGGCTACACCTTC
CASSPTEQDGYTF
>TRBJ1-2|TRBV2|TRBD1|-
TGTGCCAGCAGTGAGACAGGGGGCATAACCTATGGCTACACCTTC
CASSETGGITYGYTF
>TRBJ1-2|TRBV7-8|-|many
TGTGCCAGCAGCAACCCGTATGGCAGGAGGGACTATGGCTACACCTTC
CASSNPYGRRDYGYTF
>TRBJ2-5|TRBV3-1|-|few
TGTGCCAGCAGCCCCCCGGCGACGCAAGAGACCCAGTACTTC
CASSPPATQETQYF
>TRBJ2-1|TRBV12-3/TRBV12-4|-|few
TGTGCCAGCAGTTCTCTAACGGGATCCCACAATGAGCAGTTCTTC
CASSSLTGSHNEQFF
>TRBJ1-1|TRBV29-1|-|many
TGCAGCGTTCATCGGGCGGGAGGTGACACTGAAGCTTTCTTT
CSVHRAGGDTEAFF
>TRBJ1-3|TRBV7-9|TRBD1|many
TGTGCCAGCAGCTCTTCGGACAGGACAACTGGAAACACCATATATTTT
CASSSSDRTTGNTIYF
>TRBJ1-5|TRBV12-3/TRBV12-4|-|many
TGTGCCAGCAGTTTAGGTCAAGGGGGTAGGCCCCAGCATTTT
CASSLGQGGRPQHF
>TRBJ2-7|TRBV27|TRBD2|few
TGTGCCAGCATCTTTGGACTAGCGGGGACATACGAGCAGTACTTC
CASIFGLAGTYEQYF
>TRBJ2-7|TRBV29-1|-|few
TGCAGCGTTAGTCGAGGGGAGGTTTACGAGCAGTACTTC
CSVSRGEVYEQYF
>TRBJ2-2|TRBV24-1|-|few
TGTGCCACCAGTGATCCGGGGCTTTCGAACACCGGGGAGCTGTTTTTT
CATSDPGLSNTGELFF
>TRBJ2-7|TRBV28|-|many
TGTGCCAGCAGCCCTCCGTTGAGATGGGGCGAGCAGTACTTC
CASSPPLRWGEQYF
>TRBJ2-3|TRBV19|-|many
TGTGCCAGTAGTATAGCGGAGACAGATACGCAGTATTTT
CASSIAETDTQYF
>TRBJ1-4|TRBV12-3/TRBV12-4|-|-
TGTGCCAGCAGACCTTTCGAAGGAAAACTGTTTTTT
CASRPFEGKLFF
>TRBJ1-1|TRBV19|-|many
TGTGCCAGTATGGGACCTATGAACACTGAAGCTTTCTTT
CASMGPMNTEAFF
>TRBJ1-5|TRBV3-1|-|few
TGTGCCAGCAGCCGTGGTAATAATCAGCCCCAGCATTTT
CASSRGNNQPQHF
>TRBJ1-1|TRBV7-3|TRBD1|-
TGTGCCAGCAGCCCCGGACAGGGGGCTACGAACACTGAAGCTTTCTTT
CASSPGQGATNTEAFF
>TRBJ2-5|TRBV7-2|-|many
TGTGCCAGCAGCCCCTTCCTCGGTCCGGGGACCCAGTACTTC
CASSPFLGPGTQYF
>TRBJ2-2|TRBV6-1|TRBD1|few
TGTGCCAGCAGGGACAGGGGGCCGGTGACCGGGGAGCTGTTTTTT
CASRDRGPVTGELFF
>TRBJ2-3|TRBV11-2|TRBD2|many
TGTGCCAGCAGGCAAACTAGCGGGAGTACAGATACGCAGTATTTT
CASRQTSGSTDTQYF
>TRBJ2-2|TRBV10-3|-|few
TGTGCCATCAGTGAGTCGGGATTGCAGGCAGGGAGCACCGGGGAGCTGTTTTTT
CAISESGLQAGSTGELFF
>TRBJ2-7|TRBV6-1|-|-
TGTGCCAGCAGTTTGAGCCGAGACGAGACCTACGAGCAGTACTTC
CASSLSRDETYEQYF
>TRBJ1-1|TRBV11-2|-|-
TGTGCCAGCAGCTTGGAAGGGGCCACTGAAGCTTTCTTT
CASSLEGATEAFF
>TRBJ2-7|TRBV5-6|TRBD1|few
TGTGCCAGCAGCTTGCGCGGAGGGACAGGGGGCGACGAGCAGTACTTC
CASSLRGGTGGDEQYF
>TRBJ2-1|TRBV7-9|TRBD2|many
TGTGCCAGCATCCTCACTAGCGCCCCACAGAATGAGCAGTTCTTC
CASILTSAPQNEQFF
>TRBJ1-2|TRBV27|-|-
TGTGCCAGCAGTTTTCAGCTGAACTATGGCTACACCTTC
CASSFQLNYGYTF
>TRBJ2-1|TRBV19|TRBD1|many
TGTGCCAGTTCATACGACAGGGGGCATAGGAATGAGCAGTTCTTC
CASSYDRGHRNEQFF
>TRBJ2-5|TRBV24-1|-|-
TGTGCCACCAGTGATATAGGACAGTTAAAAGAGACCCAGTACTTC
CATSDIGQLKETQYF
>TRBJ2-7|TRBV12-3/TRBV12-4|-|few
TGTGCCAGCAGGCCCGGGAGTACCTACGAGCAGTACTTC
CASRPGSTYEQYF
>TRBJ1-2|TRBV6-2/TRBV6-3|-|few
TGTGCCAGCAGCGTCGGACAGAATCCTAACTATGGCTACACCTTC
CASSVGQNPNYGYTF